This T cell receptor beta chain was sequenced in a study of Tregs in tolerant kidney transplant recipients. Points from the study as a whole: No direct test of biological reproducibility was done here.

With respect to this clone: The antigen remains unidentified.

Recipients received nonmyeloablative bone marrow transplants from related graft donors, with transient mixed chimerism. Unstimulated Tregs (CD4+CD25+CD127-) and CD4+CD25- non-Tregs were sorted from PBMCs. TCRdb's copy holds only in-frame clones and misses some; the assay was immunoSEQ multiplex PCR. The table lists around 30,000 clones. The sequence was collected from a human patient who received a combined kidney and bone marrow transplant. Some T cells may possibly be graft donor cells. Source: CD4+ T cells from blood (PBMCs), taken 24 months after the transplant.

The CDR3 loop reads CASSLGRGYNEQFF. The covered CDR3 bases are TGTGCCAGCAGCTTAGGTAGAGGGTACAATGAG. The chain combines TRBV11-2 with TRBJ2-1, with a possible D match to TRBD2 (5 bases). The read falls 3 residues short of the CDR3 end, and the missing part is taken from the germline J gene. Germline V CDR1 and CDR2: SGHAT, FQNNGV. V gave up 1 base and J gave up 4 bases, with 8 bases separating them. This CDR3 is 14 amino acids long.